These 10 T cell receptor beta chains share one sample of origin, sequenced in a study of identical twins. MiXCR, applied by TCRdb to the 5' RACE reads, yields one record per CDR3 protein. Among 400,000 or so distinct CDR3 sequences listed, 9% to 10% were seen once. Sequencing input: naive T cells sorted from blood. Receptor source: a woman in her forties or fifties in good health.

This clonotype was recorded at least ten times. The rearrangement joins TRBV29-1 to TRBJ2-7, with no clear D. From germline, CDR1 is SQVTM and CDR2 ANQGSEA. The germline V and J ends were trimmed by 7 bases and 3 bases, with 10 bases remaining between them. There are 11 residues in the CDR3. This chain's CDR3 is CSARVDYEQYF. As DNA, the CDR3 is TGCAGCGCTAGAGTCGACTACGAGCAGTACTTC.

This clonotype was counted a few times. The chain recombines TRBV11-3 with TRBJ1-3; a weak D match, TRBD1 (6 bases). V was cut by 6 bases and J by 4 bases, with 13 bases left in between. The CDR3 is 14 amino acids. Germline values: CDR1 SGHNT, CDR2 YENEEA. The CDR3 loop is CASSIRGTGNTIYF. As DNA, the CDR3 is TGTGCCAGCAGTATTCGTGGGACAGGAAACACCATATATTTT.

The table lists this clonotype with many counts. The chain has TRBV5-1 and TRBJ2-1; D unresolved. Trimming removed 4 bases at V and 1 base at J, with 6 bases between. The germline V gene encodes CDR1 SGHRS and CDR2 YFSETQ. The CDR3 extends over 13 amino acids. This CDR3 is CASSPTSYNEQFF. In nucleotides, the CDR3 is TGCGCCAGCAGCCCGACGTCCTACAATGAGCAGTTCTTC.

The gene calls are TRBV6-1 and TRBJ1-2; 7 bases match TRBD1. Looked up from germline, CDR1 is MNHNS and CDR2 is SASEGT. The CDR3 spans 14 residues. Trimming took 6 bases from V and 2 from J; bases not matched to a gene: 6. The CDR3 nucleotides read TGTGCCAGCAGCCTGGACAGGACAAACTATGGCTACACCTTC. Translating it yields CASSLDRTNYGYTF.

This clonotype appeared a few times. The chain is built from TRBV7-9 and TRBJ2-1; TRBD2 matches 10 bases. V dropped 7 bases and J dropped 9; count of bases not matched to a gene: 12. Looked up from germline, CDR1 is SEHNR and CDR2 is FQNEAQ (reference sequence). There are 15 residues in the CDR3. CDR3 amino acids: CASTIRTSGRSEQFF. The CDR3 nucleotides read TGTGCCAGCACGATAAGGACTAGCGGACGGAGTGAGCAGTTCTTC.

The genes are TRBV12-5 and TRBJ2-7; no clear D. The ends were cut back, 2 bases at V and 4 bases at J, with 6 bases in the middle. CDR1 is LGHNT and CDR2 is FRNRAP in the germline V gene. CDR3 length: 12 residues. The DNA for the CDR3 is TGTGCTAGTGGTTTGTTAAAATACGAGCAGTACTTC. This sequence encodes CASGLLKYEQYF.

This clonotype turned up a few times. The V call is TRBV20-1, the J call TRBJ1-5; tentatively, D is TRBD1 (5 bases). Germline loops: CDR1 DFQATT, CDR2 SNEGSKA (reference sequence). V was clipped by 1 base and J by 0 bases, with 10 bases between them. The length of the CDR3 is 15 residues. This CDR3 reads CSARGGGDSNQPQHF. In DNA, the CDR3 is TGCAGTGCTAGAGGAGGAGGGGATAGCAATCAGCCCCAGCATTTT.

At least ten counts were recorded for this clonotype. An end of the junction does not agree with germline; a read error may underlie this. This rearrangement joins TRBV29-1 to TRBJ2-1; 9 nucleotides align to TRBD2. The CDR3 covers 11 residues. Germline V gene data show CDR1 as SQVTM and CDR2 as ANQGSEA. CDR3 nucleotide sequence: TGCAGCGCACCTTTAGCGGGAGAAGTGGTGTTC. Amino acid sequence: CSAPLAGEVVF.

This clonotype was seen many times. This rearrangement joins TRBV12-3 or TRBV12-4 to TRBJ2-7, with D possibly TRBD2 on 5 matching bases. The CDR3 covers 15 residues. Trimming stripped 6 bases from V and 0 bases from J, with 15 bases between. The CDR3 nucleotides are TGTGCCAGCAGCCCAGACTATAGGAGCTCCTACGAGCAGTACTTC. Translation: CASSPDYRSSYEQYF.

The chain is built from TRBV12-3 or TRBV12-4 and TRBJ1-1, with TRBD1 matching over 7 bases. V gave up 6 bases and J gave up 3 bases; unmatched junction bases: 10. This CDR3 has 15 residues. The CDR3, as DNA: TGTGCCAGCAGCCGGCAGACAGGGCCGCACACTGAAGCTTTCTTT. Residues: CASSRQTGPHTEAFF.